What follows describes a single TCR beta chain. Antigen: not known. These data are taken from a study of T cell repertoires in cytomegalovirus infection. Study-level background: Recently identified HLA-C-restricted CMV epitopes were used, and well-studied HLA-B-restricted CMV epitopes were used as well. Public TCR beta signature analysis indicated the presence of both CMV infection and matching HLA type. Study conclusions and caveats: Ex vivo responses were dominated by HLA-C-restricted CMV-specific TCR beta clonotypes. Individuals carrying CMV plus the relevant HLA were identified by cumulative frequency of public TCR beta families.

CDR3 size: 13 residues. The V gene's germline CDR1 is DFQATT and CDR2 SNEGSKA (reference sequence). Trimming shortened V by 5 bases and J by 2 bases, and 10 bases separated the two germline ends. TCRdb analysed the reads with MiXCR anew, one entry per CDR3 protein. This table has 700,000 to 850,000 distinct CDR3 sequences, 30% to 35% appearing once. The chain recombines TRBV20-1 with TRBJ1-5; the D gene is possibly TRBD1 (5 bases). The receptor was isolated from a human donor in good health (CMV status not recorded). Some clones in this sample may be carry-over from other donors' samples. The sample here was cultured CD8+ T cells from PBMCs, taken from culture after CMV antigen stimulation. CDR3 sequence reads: CSARDVGNQPQHF. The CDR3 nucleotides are TGCAGTGCTCGGGACGTCGGCAATCAGCCCCAGCATTTT.